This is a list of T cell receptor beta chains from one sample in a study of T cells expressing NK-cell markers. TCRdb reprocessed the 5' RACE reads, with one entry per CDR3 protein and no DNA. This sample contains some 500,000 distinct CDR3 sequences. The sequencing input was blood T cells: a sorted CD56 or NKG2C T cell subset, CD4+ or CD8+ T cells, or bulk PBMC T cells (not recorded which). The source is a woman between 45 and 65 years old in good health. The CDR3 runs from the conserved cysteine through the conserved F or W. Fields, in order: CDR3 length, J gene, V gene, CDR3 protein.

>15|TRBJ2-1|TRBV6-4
CASRRLALGNNEQFF
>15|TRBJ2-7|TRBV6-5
CASSYSNSFISEQYF
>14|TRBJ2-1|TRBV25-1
CASSESSPSNEQFF
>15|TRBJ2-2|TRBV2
CASSEKRGRTLRLFF
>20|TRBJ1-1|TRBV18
CASSIIRPGQLALMNTEAFF
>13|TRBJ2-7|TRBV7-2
CASSPQGTHEQYF
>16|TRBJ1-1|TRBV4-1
CASSAWDGNMNTEAFF
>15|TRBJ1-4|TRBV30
CAWSVAGGGLGKLFF
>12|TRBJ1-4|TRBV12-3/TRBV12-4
CASSRTDEKLFF
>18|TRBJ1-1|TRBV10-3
CAITLEGVERGANTEAFF
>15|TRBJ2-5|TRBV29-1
CSNGGLYETRKTQYF
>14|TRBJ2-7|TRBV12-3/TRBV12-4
CASSTRRGTYEQYF
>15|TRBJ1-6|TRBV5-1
CASSSTGDYNSPLHF
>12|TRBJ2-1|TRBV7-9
CASSRLNNEQFF
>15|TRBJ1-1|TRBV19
CASIRSIMEATEAFF
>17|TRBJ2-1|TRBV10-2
CASSWLAGPVSYNEQFF
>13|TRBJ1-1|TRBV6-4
CASSDTVGTEAFF
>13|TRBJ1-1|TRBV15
CATSRVGNTEAFF
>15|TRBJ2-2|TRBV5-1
CASSLGSGSTGELFF
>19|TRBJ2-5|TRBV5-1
CASSLQGARGGERQETQYF
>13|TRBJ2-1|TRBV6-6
CASSPGLAFEQFF
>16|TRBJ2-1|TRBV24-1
CATSEGGGWAYNEQFF
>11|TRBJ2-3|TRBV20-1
CSARGTSSQYF
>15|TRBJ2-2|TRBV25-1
CASSPFGGIAGELFF
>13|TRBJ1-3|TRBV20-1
CSAPTGTGNTIYF
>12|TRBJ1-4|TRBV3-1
CASSLERQKLFF
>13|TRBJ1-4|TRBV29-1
CSVAQGVGEKLFF
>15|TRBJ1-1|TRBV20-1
CSAVLLQGMNTEAFF
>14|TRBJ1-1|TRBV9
CASSATGGDTEAFF
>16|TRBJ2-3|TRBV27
CASSKWAGVSPDTQYF
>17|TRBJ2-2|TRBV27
CASSLLAGGVNTGELFF
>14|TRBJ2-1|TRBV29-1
CSFSRQGAYNEQFF
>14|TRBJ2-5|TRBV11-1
CASSTVPLQETQYF
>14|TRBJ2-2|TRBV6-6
CASRVQGSAGELFF
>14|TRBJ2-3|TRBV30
CAWSSGTVTDTQYF
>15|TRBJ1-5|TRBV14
CASSQGGLGNQPQHF
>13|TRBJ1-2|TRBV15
CATSRDRPDGYTF
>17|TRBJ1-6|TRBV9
CASSYGSDGGDGSPLHF
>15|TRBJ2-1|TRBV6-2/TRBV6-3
CASVEFGGRGNEQFF
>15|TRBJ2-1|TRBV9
CASSSDGISYNEQFF
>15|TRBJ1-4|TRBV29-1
CSVEDPTGRGEKLFF
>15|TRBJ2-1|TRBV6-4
CASSSEFGGSNEQFF
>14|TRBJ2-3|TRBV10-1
CASSSGANTDTQYF
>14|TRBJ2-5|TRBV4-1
CASSQSTGVETQYF
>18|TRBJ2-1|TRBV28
CASSKSRLARLSYNEQFF